This T cell receptor (beta chain) is drawn from a study of chemoradiotherapy in HPV16-positive cancers. The study, taken as a whole, reports: For HPV16-positive patients, expanding HPV-responsive T cells associated with longer recurrence-free survival.

The CDR3 length is 16 residues. In germline, CDR1 is SNHLY, CDR2 FYNNEI. J lost 7 bases, V lost 3 bases, and 6 bases had no gene match. Comment on this clone: The antigen is undetermined.

The protocol was immunoSEQ multiplex PCR, while the TCRdb copy is restricted to in-frame clones and leaves out a portion. The repertoire includes roughly 70,000 clones, approximately 91% of them detected once, and just over 4% sits in the top ten. Over chemoradiotherapy, repertoires were sampled more than once. The V gene is TRBV2, the J gene TRBJ2-2, with 12 bases aligning to TRBD1. The origin of this receptor is a human donor with HPV-associated anogenital cancer. The sample here was blood, taken from a patient who underwent chemoradiotherapy. In DNA form, the CDR3 reads TGTGCCAGCAGTGATAGGGACAGGGGGCTCGGCGGGGAGCTGTTTTTT. Protein sequence: CASSDRDRGLGGELFF.